These T cell receptor beta chains were read from a single sample in a study of PD-1 blockade in classical Hodgkin lymphoma. The method was immunoSEQ multiplex PCR; TCRdb's version includes in-frame clones alone and lacks a portion of them. Found here are 29,000 or so clones, roughly 80% of them singletons; the top ten hold 0.5% to 0.65%. The sequencing used CD4+ T cells from blood, collected before the fourth cycle of nivolumab. These receptors were collected from a human donor with classical Hodgkin lymphoma. Each CDR3 is given with its conserved first and last residue. The D gene is left open where the match is weak. The size entry is marked missing in some rows and otherwise reads once, few, many or a size class.

V gene: TRBV18
J gene: TRBJ2-7
D gene: NA
clone size: NA
CDR3 DNA: TGTGCCAGCTCACCAAGTACAGGGCCCTACGAGCAGTACTTC
CDR3 protein: CASSPSTGPYEQYF

V gene: TRBV30
J gene: TRBJ1-6
D gene: TRBD1
clone size: NA
CDR3 DNA: TGTGCCGGGGCCCGGGACAGATATTCACCCCTCCACTTT
CDR3 protein: CAGARDRYSPLHF

V gene: TRBV7-8
J gene: TRBJ2-1
D gene: NA
clone size: NA
CDR3 DNA: TGTGCCAGCAGTCGAGGCAATGAGCAGTTCTTC
CDR3 protein: CASSRGNEQFF

V gene: TRBV7-8
J gene: TRBJ1-1
D gene: NA
clone size: NA
CDR3 DNA: TGTGCCAGCAGCTTAGTTAAGGGGAACACTGAAGCTTTCTTT
CDR3 protein: CASSLVKGNTEAFF

V gene: TRBV5-1
J gene: TRBJ1-6
D gene: NA
clone size: few
CDR3 DNA: TGCGCCAGCAGCCTTACAGGGAGTAATTCACCCCTCCACTTT
CDR3 protein: CASSLTGSNSPLHF

V gene: TRBV11-3
J gene: TRBJ1-1
D gene: NA
clone size: NA
CDR3 DNA: TGTGCCAGCAGCTTAGGAGGTGCGGGATCTGAAGCTTTCTTT
CDR3 protein: CASSLGGAGSEAFF

V gene: TRBV6-6
J gene: TRBJ1-1
D gene: NA
clone size: few
CDR3 DNA: TGTGCCAGCAGTTCTCAGGGGGCTTTCTTT
CDR3 protein: CASSSQGAFF

V gene: TRBV18
J gene: TRBJ2-1
D gene: NA
clone size: NA
CDR3 DNA: TGTGCCAGCTCACCCTTACCGGGAGAGCAGTTCTTC
CDR3 protein: CASSPLPGEQFF

V gene: TRBV6-5
J gene: TRBJ2-3
D gene: NA
clone size: NA
CDR3 DNA: TGTGCCAGCAGGCGGGCAGCCGCAAACACAGATACGCAGTATTTT
CDR3 protein: CASRRAAANTDTQYF

V gene: TRBV18
J gene: TRBJ2-5
D gene: NA
clone size: NA
CDR3 DNA: TGTGCCAGCTCACCTCTGGGGTTGGGAGAGACCCAGTACTTC
CDR3 protein: CASSPLGLGETQYF

V gene: TRBV15
J gene: TRBJ1-2
D gene: NA
clone size: NA
CDR3 DNA: TGTGCCACCAGCAACTGGTATGATAACTATGGCTACACCTTC
CDR3 protein: CATSNWYDNYGYTF

V gene: TRBV7-9
J gene: TRBJ2-7
D gene: NA
clone size: NA
CDR3 DNA: TGTGCCAGCAGCTTAGTGGGCGACGCGGGGCAGTACTTC
CDR3 protein: CASSLVGDAGQYF

V gene: TRBV19
J gene: TRBJ1-3
D gene: TRBD1
clone size: NA
CDR3 DNA: TGTGCCAGTAGTTTTCACAGGGGGCAAGGAAACACCATATATTTT
CDR3 protein: CASSFHRGQGNTIYF

V gene: TRBV5-1
J gene: TRBJ1-4
D gene: NA
clone size: once
CDR3 DNA: TGCGCCAGCAGCTTGTCGCAGGGGACGAGGGAAAAACTGTTTTTT
CDR3 protein: CASSLSQGTREKLFF

V gene: TRBV9
J gene: TRBJ1-2
D gene: TRBD1
clone size: once
CDR3 DNA: TGTGCCAGCAGCCCCAACGTACAGGGGGCTGCCTATGGCTACACCTTC
CDR3 protein: CASSPNVQGAAYGYTF

V gene: TRBV5-1
J gene: TRBJ1-5
D gene: NA
clone size: NA
CDR3 DNA: TGCGCCAGCAGCTTGGGAACAGGTTACAATCAGCCCCAGCATTTT
CDR3 protein: CASSLGTGYNQPQHF

V gene: TRBV7-9
J gene: TRBJ1-6
D gene: TRBD1
clone size: few
CDR3 DNA: TGTGCCAGCAGCTTGACAGGGTTGAATTCACCCCTCCACTTT
CDR3 protein: CASSLTGLNSPLHF

V gene: TRBV7-8
J gene: TRBJ1-1
D gene: NA
clone size: once
CDR3 DNA: TGTGCCAGCAGCACGGGAGGAACTGAAGCTTTCTTT
CDR3 protein: CASSTGGTEAFF

V gene: TRBV19
J gene: TRBJ1-2
D gene: TRBD1
clone size: few
CDR3 DNA: TGTGCCAGTAGTATGGCGGGACAGGGAAAATTCGATGGCTACACCTTC
CDR3 protein: CASSMAGQGKFDGYTF

V gene: TRBV5-1
J gene: TRBJ2-5
D gene: NA
clone size: once
CDR3 DNA: TGCGCCAGCAGCACCACGGGGGAAGAGACCCAGTACTTC
CDR3 protein: CASSTTGEETQYF

V gene: TRBV5-1
J gene: TRBJ2-1
D gene: NA
clone size: NA
CDR3 DNA: TGCGCCAGCAGCTTGGACGGGGGTAGTTACAATGAGCAGTTCTTC
CDR3 protein: CASSLDGGSYNEQFF

V gene: TRBV6-5
J gene: TRBJ2-3
D gene: NA
clone size: once
CDR3 DNA: TGTGCCAGCAGTTCTCTTGGGGCCCAAGGGACAGATACGCAGTATTTT
CDR3 protein: CASSSLGAQGTDTQYF

V gene: TRBV6-5
J gene: TRBJ1-6
D gene: NA
clone size: NA
CDR3 DNA: TGTGCCAGCAGTTCCAGGGGCTATTCACCCCTCCACTTT
CDR3 protein: CASSSRGYSPLHF

V gene: TRBV12-2
J gene: TRBJ2-3
D gene: NA
clone size: NA
CDR3 DNA: TGTGCAAGTCGCTTAGTCGGCAGGACCACAGATACGCAGTATTTT
CDR3 protein: CASRLVGRTTDTQYF

V gene: TRBV28
J gene: TRBJ2-7
D gene: NA
clone size: NA
CDR3 DNA: TGTGCCAGCAGTTTATACGGGTTGGAGCAGTACTTC
CDR3 protein: CASSLYGLEQYF

V gene: TRBV5-4
J gene: TRBJ2-1
D gene: NA
clone size: NA
CDR3 DNA: TGTGCCAGCAGCTTCATAGGGCGAGTCAGCTCCTACAATGAGCAGTTCTTC
CDR3 protein: CASSFIGRVSSYNEQFF

V gene: TRBV7-9
J gene: TRBJ1-6
D gene: NA
clone size: once
CDR3 DNA: TGTGCCAGCAGCCAAGAACCGGGACGGCCGGGATCACCCCTCCACTTT
CDR3 protein: CASSQEPGRPGSPLHF

V gene: TRBV7-9
J gene: TRBJ1-2
D gene: NA
clone size: NA
CDR3 DNA: TGTGCCAGCAGCTTACTGGCAGGGGATAACTATGGCTACACCTTC
CDR3 protein: CASSLLAGDNYGYTF

V gene: TRBV11-3
J gene: TRBJ2-1
D gene: NA
clone size: NA
CDR3 DNA: TGTGCCAGCAGCTTACGGGGTTGGAACAATGAGCAGTTCTTC
CDR3 protein: CASSLRGWNNEQFF

V gene: TRBV5-1
J gene: TRBJ2-2
D gene: NA
clone size: NA
CDR3 DNA: TGCGCCAGCAGCTTGGAGGGGGGAAGGACCGGGGAGCTGTTTTTT
CDR3 protein: CASSLEGGRTGELFF

V gene: TRBV6-1
J gene: TRBJ2-1
D gene: TRBD1
clone size: once
CDR3 DNA: TGTGCCAGCAGTGAGTATGGGGTGACAGGGTACAATGAGCAGTTCTTC
CDR3 protein: CASSEYGVTGYNEQFF

V gene: TRBV5-1
J gene: TRBJ1-2
D gene: NA
clone size: NA
CDR3 DNA: TGCGCCAGCAGCCCCCAGGTGACAGGTCTCTATGGCTACACCTTC
CDR3 protein: CASSPQVTGLYGYTF

V gene: TRBV6-1
J gene: TRBJ2-3
D gene: TRBD1
clone size: NA
CDR3 DNA: TGTGCCAGCAGCCAACGACAGGGGGATACGCAGTATTTT
CDR3 protein: CASSQRQGDTQYF

V gene: TRBV5-1
J gene: TRBJ2-5
D gene: NA
clone size: NA
CDR3 DNA: TGCGCCAGCAGCTTGGGGGGACGGGGTGGTCAAGAGACCCAGTACTTC
CDR3 protein: CASSLGGRGGQETQYF

V gene: TRBV27
J gene: TRBJ2-2
D gene: TRBD2
clone size: NA
CDR3 DNA: TGTGCCAGCAGGTTCATCCCCGGCCGTAGCGGGGAGAACACCGGGGAGCTGTTTTTT
CDR3 protein: CASRFIPGRSGENTGELFF

V gene: TRBV5-1
J gene: TRBJ1-2
D gene: TRBD1
clone size: NA
CDR3 DNA: TGCGCCAGCAGCGGCCAGGGACAGGCCTATGGCTACACCTTC
CDR3 protein: CASSGQGQAYGYTF

V gene: TRBV5-1
J gene: TRBJ2-7
D gene: TRBD1
clone size: NA
CDR3 DNA: TGCGCCAGCAGCTTGGTCGCGGGACAGGGGGCCCACGAGCAGTACTTC
CDR3 protein: CASSLVAGQGAHEQYF

V gene: TRBV14
J gene: TRBJ2-1
D gene: NA
clone size: once
CDR3 DNA: TGTGCCAGCAGCCAAGGGGTTTTACCCTACAATGAGCAGTTCTTC
CDR3 protein: CASSQGVLPYNEQFF

V gene: TRBV18
J gene: TRBJ2-1
D gene: NA
clone size: NA
CDR3 DNA: TGTGCCAGCTCGCAGGAGGAGAGCTCCTACAATGAGCAGTTCTTC
CDR3 protein: CASSQEESSYNEQFF

V gene: TRBV28
J gene: TRBJ1-5
D gene: TRBD1
clone size: few
CDR3 DNA: TGTGCCAGCAGCACTCCGGGACAGGGCGCTCAGCCCCAGCATTTT
CDR3 protein: CASSTPGQGAQPQHF

V gene: TRBV6-6
J gene: TRBJ1-2
D gene: TRBD1
clone size: NA
CDR3 DNA: TGTGCCAGCAGTCCCGCCGGGACAGGGGGCAACTATGGCTACACCTTC
CDR3 protein: CASSPAGTGGNYGYTF

V gene: TRBV2
J gene: TRBJ2-3
D gene: TRBD2
clone size: few
CDR3 DNA: TGTGCCAGCACTGAACTAGCGGGGGGGCCAGATACGCAGTATTTT
CDR3 protein: CASTELAGGPDTQYF

V gene: TRBV5-1
J gene: TRBJ1-3
D gene: NA
clone size: NA
CDR3 DNA: TGCGCCAGCAGCTTGACCGTGATAGGGGCTGGAAACACCATATATTTT
CDR3 protein: CASSLTVIGAGNTIYF

V gene: TRBV27
J gene: TRBJ1-6
D gene: NA
clone size: NA
CDR3 DNA: TGTGCCAGCAGCTCCCTGGGTAGGGGTAATTCACCCCTCCACTTT
CDR3 protein: CASSSLGRGNSPLHF

V gene: TRBV10-1
J gene: TRBJ1-2
D gene: NA
clone size: NA
CDR3 DNA: TGCGCCAGCAGTGCCTCCGCGGCCGGCAACACCTTC
CDR3 protein: CASSASAAGNTF

V gene: TRBV9
J gene: TRBJ2-1
D gene: TRBD2
clone size: NA
CDR3 DNA: TGTGCCAGCAGCGCCTTAGCGGGGGGGTTTGATGAGCAGTTCTTC
CDR3 protein: CASSALAGGFDEQFF

V gene: TRBV5-1
J gene: TRBJ1-4
D gene: NA
clone size: NA
CDR3 DNA: TGCGCCAGCAGCTTGGACACTGAGAGCTCTGAAAAACTGTTTTTT
CDR3 protein: CASSLDTESSEKLFF

V gene: TRBV5-1
J gene: TRBJ2-7
D gene: NA
clone size: NA
CDR3 DNA: TGCGCCAGCAGCCTACCGGCTAGCTCCTACGAGCAGTACTTC
CDR3 protein: CASSLPASSYEQYF

V gene: TRBV7-9
J gene: TRBJ1-1
D gene: NA
clone size: NA
CDR3 DNA: TGTGCCAGCAGCTTAGTTGACACTGAAGCTTTCTTT
CDR3 protein: CASSLVDTEAFF

V gene: TRBV5-1
J gene: TRBJ2-5
D gene: NA
clone size: NA
CDR3 DNA: TGCGCCAGCAGCTTGCAAGAGACCCAGTACTTC
CDR3 protein: CASSLQETQYF

V gene: TRBV19
J gene: TRBJ1-2
D gene: NA
clone size: NA
CDR3 DNA: TGTGCCAGTAGCCCGGGGGGGACCATTGGGAACTATGGCTACACCTTC
CDR3 protein: CASSPGGTIGNYGYTF

V gene: TRBV4-2
J gene: TRBJ2-5
D gene: NA
clone size: NA
CDR3 DNA: TGTGCCAGCAGTTCCGGGGGGACCCAGTACTTC
CDR3 protein: CASSSGGTQYF

V gene: TRBV5-1
J gene: TRBJ2-7
D gene: TRBD1
clone size: NA
CDR3 DNA: TGCGCCAGCAGCTTGGGCGACAGGGGAGCAGGCGAGCAGTACTTC
CDR3 protein: CASSLGDRGAGEQYF

V gene: TRBV29-1
J gene: TRBJ2-2
D gene: NA
clone size: NA
CDR3 DNA: TGCAGCGCCTCCCAGGGTACGGTCACCGGGGAGCTGTTTTTT
CDR3 protein: CSASQGTVTGELFF

V gene: TRBV2
J gene: TRBJ2-1
D gene: TRBD2
clone size: NA
CDR3 DNA: TGTGCCAGCAGTCCACCGGGACTAGCGGGGGGGAGCAATGAGCAGTTCTTC
CDR3 protein: CASSPPGLAGGSNEQFF